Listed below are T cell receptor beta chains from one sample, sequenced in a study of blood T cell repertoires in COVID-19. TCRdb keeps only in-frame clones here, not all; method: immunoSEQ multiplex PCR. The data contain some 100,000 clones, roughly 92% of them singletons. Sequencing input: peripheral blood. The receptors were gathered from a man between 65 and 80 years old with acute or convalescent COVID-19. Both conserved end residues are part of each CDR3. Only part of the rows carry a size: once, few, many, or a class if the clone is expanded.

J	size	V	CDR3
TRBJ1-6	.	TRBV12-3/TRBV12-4	CASGSRNSPLHF
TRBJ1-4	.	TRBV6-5	CASRRHRDTNEKLFF
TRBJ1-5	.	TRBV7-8	CASSTRPKQGARGNQPQHF
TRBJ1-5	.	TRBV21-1	CASRNSSRAGTGRFYSNQPQHF
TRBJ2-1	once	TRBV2	CASSPGLAGYNEQFF
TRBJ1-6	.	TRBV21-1	CASSNQPRQDNSPLHF
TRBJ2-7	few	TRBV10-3	CAISEGGQGNQYF
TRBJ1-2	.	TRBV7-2	CASSSEGATTNYGYTF
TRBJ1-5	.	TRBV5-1	CASSLGGESYQPQHF
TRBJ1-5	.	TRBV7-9	CASSSGGSNQPQHF
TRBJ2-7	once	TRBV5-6	CASSLAQRPYEQYF
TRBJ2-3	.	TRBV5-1	CASSFSGRSDTQYF
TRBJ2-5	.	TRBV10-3	CAITPDSQETQYF
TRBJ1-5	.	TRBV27	CASSFRGGGVYQPQHF
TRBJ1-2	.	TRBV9	CASSDRWGVNGYTF
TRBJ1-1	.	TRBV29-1	CSVATGGDTEAFF
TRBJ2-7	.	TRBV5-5	CASSQAGNEQYF
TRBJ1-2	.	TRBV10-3	CAISGNRGDGYTF
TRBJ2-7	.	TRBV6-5	CASSFTQGPSYEQYF
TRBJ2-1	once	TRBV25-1	CASRDRGRNEQFF
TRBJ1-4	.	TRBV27	CASGAYQGNEKLFF
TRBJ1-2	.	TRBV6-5	CASSYGGTNYGYTF
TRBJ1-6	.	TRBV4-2	CASSRAGWVDNSPLHF
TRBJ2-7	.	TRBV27	CATLRQGGGEQYF
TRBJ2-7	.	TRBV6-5	CASSSRGLAGTYEQYF
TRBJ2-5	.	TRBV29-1	CSVRPGLAGGGETQYF
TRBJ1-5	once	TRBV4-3	CASSFASLQHF
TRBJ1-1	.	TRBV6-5	CASSQIDRGSPEAFF
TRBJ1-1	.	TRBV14	CASSLTRGLETEAFF
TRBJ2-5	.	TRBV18	CASSRTLEGTQYF
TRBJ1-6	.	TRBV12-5	CASGRAGLGSSPLHF
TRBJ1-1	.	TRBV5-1	CASSLRGGRGTEAFF
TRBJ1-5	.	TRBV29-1	CSVEGEIEPFQPQHF
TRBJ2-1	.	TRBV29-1	CRTRPLGPEFNEQFF
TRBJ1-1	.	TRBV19	CASKSRGLNTEAFF
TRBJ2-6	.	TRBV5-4	CASSTGLAGAGVLTF
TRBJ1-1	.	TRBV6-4	CASSGSGGTEAFF
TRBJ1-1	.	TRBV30	CAWSVWGGWTEAFF
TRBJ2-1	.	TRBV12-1	CASSFAALDNEQFF
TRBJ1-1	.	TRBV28	CASSLLRTEPNTEAFF